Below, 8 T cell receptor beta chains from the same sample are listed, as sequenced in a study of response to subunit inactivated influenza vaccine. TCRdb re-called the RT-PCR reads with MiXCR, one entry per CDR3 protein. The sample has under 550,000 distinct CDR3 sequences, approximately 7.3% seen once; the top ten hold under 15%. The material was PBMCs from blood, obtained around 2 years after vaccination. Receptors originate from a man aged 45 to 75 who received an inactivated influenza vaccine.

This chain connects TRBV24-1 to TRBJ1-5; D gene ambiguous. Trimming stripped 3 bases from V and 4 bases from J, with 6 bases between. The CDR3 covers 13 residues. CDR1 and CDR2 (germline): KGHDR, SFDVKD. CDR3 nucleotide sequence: TGTGCCACCAGTGATAACCGTAATCAGCCCCAGCATTTT. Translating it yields CATSDNRNQPQHF.

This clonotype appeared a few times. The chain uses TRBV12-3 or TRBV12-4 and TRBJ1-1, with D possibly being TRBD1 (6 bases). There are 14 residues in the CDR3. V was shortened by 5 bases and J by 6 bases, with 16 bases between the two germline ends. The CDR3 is CASSPGQLLPEAFF. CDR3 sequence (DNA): TGTGCCAGCAGTCCAGGACAGCTACTCCCTGAAGCTTTCTTT.

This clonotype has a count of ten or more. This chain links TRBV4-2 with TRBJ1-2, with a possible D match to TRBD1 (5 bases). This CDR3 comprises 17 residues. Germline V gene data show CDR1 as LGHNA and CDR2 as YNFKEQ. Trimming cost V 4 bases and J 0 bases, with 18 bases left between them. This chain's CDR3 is CASSPSQDIASNYGYTF. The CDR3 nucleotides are TGTGCCAGCAGCCCGTCCCAGGACATAGCTTCTAACTATGGCTACACCTTC.

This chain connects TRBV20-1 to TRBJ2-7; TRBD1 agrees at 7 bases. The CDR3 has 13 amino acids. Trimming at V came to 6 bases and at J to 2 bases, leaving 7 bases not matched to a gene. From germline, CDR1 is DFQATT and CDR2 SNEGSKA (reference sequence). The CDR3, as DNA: TGCAGTGCAAACTACAGGGGAACCTACGAGCAGTACTTC. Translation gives CSANYRGTYEQYF.

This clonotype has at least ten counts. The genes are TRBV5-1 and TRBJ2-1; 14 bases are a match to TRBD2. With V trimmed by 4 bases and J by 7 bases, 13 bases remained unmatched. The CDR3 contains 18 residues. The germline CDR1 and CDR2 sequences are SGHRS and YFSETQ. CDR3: CASSQGLAGVFYGNEQFF. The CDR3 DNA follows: TGCGCCAGCAGCCAGGGACTAGCGGGGGTCTTTTACGGGAATGAGCAGTTCTTC.

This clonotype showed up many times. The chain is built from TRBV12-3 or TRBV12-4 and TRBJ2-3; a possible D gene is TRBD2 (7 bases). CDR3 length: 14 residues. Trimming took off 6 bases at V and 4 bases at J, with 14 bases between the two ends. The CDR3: CASSLGGGPDTQYF. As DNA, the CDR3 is TGTGCCAGCAGCCTAGGGGGGGGGCCAGATACGCAGTATTTT.

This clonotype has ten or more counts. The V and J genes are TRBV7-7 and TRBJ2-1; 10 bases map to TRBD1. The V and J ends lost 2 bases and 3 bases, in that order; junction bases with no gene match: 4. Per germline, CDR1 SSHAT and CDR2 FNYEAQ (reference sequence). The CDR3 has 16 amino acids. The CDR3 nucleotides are TGTGCCAGCAGCTTATCGAGGGACAGGGGCTACAATGAGCAGTTCTTC. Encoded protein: CASSLSRDRGYNEQFF.

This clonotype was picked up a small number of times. This CDR3 reads CASSQSGQVPYGYTF. Here the CDR3 DNA reads TGTGCCAGCAGCCAATCGGGACAGGTGCCCTATGGCTACACCTTC. The chain joins TRBV16 to TRBJ1-2; the match to TRBD1 covers 8 bases. With 0 bases clipped from V and 4 bases from J, the junction kept 4 bases outside the gene matches. This CDR3 spans 15 amino acids. CDR1 and CDR2 from the germline V gene are KGHSY and FQNENV.